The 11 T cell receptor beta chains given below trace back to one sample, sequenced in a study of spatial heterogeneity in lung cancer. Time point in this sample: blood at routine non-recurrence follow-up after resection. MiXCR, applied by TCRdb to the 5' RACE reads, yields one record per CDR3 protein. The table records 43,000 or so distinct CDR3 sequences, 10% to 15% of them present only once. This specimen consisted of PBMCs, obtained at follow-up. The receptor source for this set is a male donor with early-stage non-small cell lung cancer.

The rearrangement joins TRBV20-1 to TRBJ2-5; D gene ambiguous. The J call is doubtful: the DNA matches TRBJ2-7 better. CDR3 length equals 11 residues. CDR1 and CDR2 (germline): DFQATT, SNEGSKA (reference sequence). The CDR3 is CVVSGSYEQYF. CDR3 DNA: TGCGTAGTCTCAGGCTCCTACGAGCAGTACTTC.

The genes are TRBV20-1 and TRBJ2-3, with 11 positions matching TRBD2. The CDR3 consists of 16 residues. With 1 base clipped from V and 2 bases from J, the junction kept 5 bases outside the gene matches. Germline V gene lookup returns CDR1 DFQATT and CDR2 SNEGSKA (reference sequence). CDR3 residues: CSARARSGGATDTQYF. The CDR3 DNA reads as TGCAGTGCTAGAGCTCGTAGCGGGGGGGCCACAGATACGCAGTATTTT.

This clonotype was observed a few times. As DNA, the CDR3 is TGTGCCAGCAGTGGCCCAGGCGCTCAAGAGACCCAGTACTTC. Protein product: CASSGPGAQETQYF. The chain carries TRBV6-1 and TRBJ2-5, with no clear D. V shed 4 bases and J shed 2 bases, with 11 bases lying between them. CDR1 is MNHNS and CDR2 is SASEGT in the germline V gene. CDR3 length: 14 residues.

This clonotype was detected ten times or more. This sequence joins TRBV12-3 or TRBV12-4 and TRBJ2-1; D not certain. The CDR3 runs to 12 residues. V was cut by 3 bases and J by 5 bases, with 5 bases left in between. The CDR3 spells CASSLSNNEQFF. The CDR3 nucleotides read TGTGCCAGCAGTTTGTCGAACAATGAGCAGTTCTTC.

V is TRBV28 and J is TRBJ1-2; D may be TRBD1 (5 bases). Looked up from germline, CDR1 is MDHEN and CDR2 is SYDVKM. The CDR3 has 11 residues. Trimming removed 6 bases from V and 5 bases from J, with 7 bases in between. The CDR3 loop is CASRGDYGYTF. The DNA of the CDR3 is TGTGCCAGCAGGGGGGATTATGGCTACACCTTC.

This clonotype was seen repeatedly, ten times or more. CDR3 region: CASSLAEGGLNTEAFF. For the CDR3, the DNA is TGCGCCAGCAGCTTGGCTGAGGGAGGATTAAACACTGAAGCTTTCTTT. The chain is built from TRBV5-1 and TRBJ1-1; no firm D call. The V end lost 0 bases, the J end lost 2 bases, and 14 bases lay between the germline ends. Germline CDR1 SGHRS, CDR2 YFSETQ. This CDR3 is built from 16 residues.

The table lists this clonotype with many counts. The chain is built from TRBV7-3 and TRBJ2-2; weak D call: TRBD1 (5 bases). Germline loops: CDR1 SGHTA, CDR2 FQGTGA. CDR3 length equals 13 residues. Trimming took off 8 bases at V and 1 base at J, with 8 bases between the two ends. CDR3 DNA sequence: TGTGCCAGCGCAGACAGGAACACCGGGGAGCTGTTTTTT. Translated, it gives CASADRNTGELFF.

Here the CDR3 reads CASRGTGGGHEQYF. The CDR3, as DNA: TGTGCCAGCAGGGGGACAGGGGGAGGCCACGAGCAGTACTTC. The chain is built from TRBV6-2 or TRBV6-3 and TRBJ2-7; 11 bases are shared with TRBD1. Germline values: CDR1 MNHEY, CDR2 SVGEGT. Trimming took 6 bases from V and 5 from J; bases not matched to a gene: 6. The CDR3 length is 14 residues.

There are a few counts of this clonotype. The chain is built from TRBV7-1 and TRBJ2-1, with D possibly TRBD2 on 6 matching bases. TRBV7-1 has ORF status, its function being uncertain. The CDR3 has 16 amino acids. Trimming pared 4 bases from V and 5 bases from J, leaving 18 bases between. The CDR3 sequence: CASSWKTSVEDNEQFF. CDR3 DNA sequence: TGTGCCAGCAGCTGGAAGACTAGTGTAGAGGACAATGAGCAGTTCTTC.

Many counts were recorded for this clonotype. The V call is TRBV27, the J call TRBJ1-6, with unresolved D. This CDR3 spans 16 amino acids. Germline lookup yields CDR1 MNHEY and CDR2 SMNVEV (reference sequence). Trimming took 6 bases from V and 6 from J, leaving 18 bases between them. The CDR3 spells CASSAAGPAINSPLHF. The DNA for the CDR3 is TGTGCCAGCAGCGCCGCCGGGCCAGCCATTAATTCACCCCTCCACTTT.

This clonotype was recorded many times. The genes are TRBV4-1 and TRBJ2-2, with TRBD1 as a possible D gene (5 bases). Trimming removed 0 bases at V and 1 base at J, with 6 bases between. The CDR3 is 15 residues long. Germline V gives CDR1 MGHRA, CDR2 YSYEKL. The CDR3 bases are TGCGCCAGCAGCCAAGAGGGGCGGAACACCGGGGAGCTGTTTTTT. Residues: CASSQEGRNTGELFF.